Below are 7 T cell receptor beta chains sequenced from a single sample in a study of cytomegalovirus exposure and HLA in healthy donors. 60 Vbeta and 13 Jbeta primers were used in PCR. Using immunoSEQ multiplex PCR, the repertoire was profiled, and TCRdb retains in-frame clones only, with some absent. Among roughly 150,000 clones listed, roughly 80% were seen once. Sample: PBMCs. These receptors were collected from a man in his forties in good health and CMV-seronegative.

V and J are TRBV5-4 and TRBJ2-2, with D possibly being TRBD2 (6 bases). The V gene's germline CDR1 is SGHNT and CDR2 YYREEE (reference sequence). The CDR3 length is 16 residues. Trimming shortened V by 4 bases and J by 6 bases, and 19 bases separated the two germline ends. The CDR3 nucleotides are TGTGCCAGCAGCCCCGCACAGCGCGGAGGGGCCGGGGAGCTGTTTTTT. Its protein is CASSPAQRGGAGELFF.

The chain carries TRBV7-9 and TRBJ2-7, with D perhaps TRBD2 (5 bases). CDR1 is SEHNR, CDR2 FQNEAQ, per germline (reference sequence). This CDR3 has 12 residues. V lost 5 bases and J lost 4, with 9 bases in between. CDR3 DNA: TGTGCCAGCAGCCCCGGAGGATACGAGCAGTACTTC. Protein sequence: CASSPGGYEQYF.

The J gene is TRBJ2-7, the V gene TRBV6-5; tentative D call: TRBD2 (5 bases). Germline CDR1 is MNHEY and CDR2 is SVGAGI. This CDR3 spans 15 amino acids. V gave up 0 bases and J gave up 2 bases, with 11 bases separating them. CDR3 DNA sequence: TGTGCCAGCAGTTACTCTAGGAGCGGAGCCTACGAGCAGTACTTC. It codes for CASSYSRSGAYEQYF.

This clone was recorded once. Other nucleotide sequences from this sample produce the same CDR3. V and J are TRBV15 and TRBJ1-2; the match to TRBD1 covers 7 bases. Trimming took 3 bases from V and 1 from J; bases not matched to a gene: 2. This CDR3 has 14 amino acids. Germline V lookup: CDR1 LNHNV, CDR2 YYDKDF (reference sequence). The CDR3 DNA reads as TGTGCCACCAGCAGTAGACAGGGTAACTATGGCTACACCTTC. Protein sequence: CATSSRQGNYGYTF.

The chain couples TRBV6-4 to TRBJ1-2; 8 bases line up with TRBD1. V shed 6 bases, J shed 2 bases, and the junction held 8 bases outside the gene matches. The CDR3 has 15 residues. Germline values: CDR1 MRHNA, CDR2 SNTAGT. The CDR3 here is CASRGPRQGNYGYTF. The CDR3 coding sequence is TGTGCCAGCAGAGGACCACGACAGGGGAACTATGGCTACACCTTC.

This chain's CDR3 is CASSNSLQGYEQYF. CDR3 DNA: TGCGCCAGCAGCAACAGTCTACAGGGCTACGAGCAGTACTTC. The rearrangement links TRBV4-3 to TRBJ2-7, with D perhaps matching TRBD1 (6 bases). Germline V CDR1 and CDR2: LGHNA, YSLEER. Trimming stripped 5 bases from V and 3 bases from J, with 14 bases between. The length of the CDR3 is 14 residues.

The CDR3 is CASSPTGGLVGSPLHF. The CDR3 DNA reads TGTGCCAGCAGTCCCACAGGGGGCCTCGTCGGTTCACCCCTCCACTTT. The chain joins TRBV7-3 to TRBJ1-6; 9 bases line up with TRBD1. Germline CDR1 reads SGHTA; CDR2 reads FQGTGA. The ends lost 6 bases at V and 9 bases at J; junction bases unmatched: 12. The CDR3 totals 16 residues.